This T cell receptor (beta chain) was profiled in a study of T-cell memory formation after mild COVID-19. Study at large: In these data, TCR clusters were largely donor specific. Findings and limits, study-wide: The study found contracting CD4+ clones mainly in CM and EM and contracting CD8+ clones in EMRA.

This CDR3 has 16 residues. Trimming left V 4 bases short and J 2 bases short, with 18 bases between. CDR1 and CDR2 from the germline V gene are SGHDT and YYEEEE. About this clonotype: The antigen remains undetermined.

TCRdb ran MiXCR on the 5' RACE reads and lists one entry per CDR3 protein. Here the sample spans 60,000 to 65,000 distinct CDR3 sequences, roughly 9.9% being singletons. This receptor was obtained from a man in his late teens or twenties who had mild COVID-19 (a few samples of this study predate the infection). Cell type and time point are not known. The source material was PBMCs or a T cell subset sorted from them (not recorded which). The chain links TRBV5-6 to TRBJ1-2; D possibly corresponds to TRBD1 (5 bases). CDR3 sequence reads: CASSPGIYRDNYGYTF. The CDR3 DNA is TGTGCCAGCAGCCCGGGGATTTACCGGGACAACTATGGCTACACCTTC. Looking up the rest from reference TRBV5-6 and TRBJ1-2 gives the full variable domain: DAGVTQSPTHLIKTRGQQVTLRCSPKSGHDTVSWYQQALGQGPQFIFQYYEEEERQRGNFPDRFSGHQFPNYSSELNVNALLLGDSALYLCASSPGIYRDNYGYTFGSGTRLTVV.